Presented here are 3 T cell receptor beta chains from one specimen sequenced in a study of OX40 agonist ivuxolimab in advanced cancers. Using immunoSEQ multiplex PCR, the repertoire was profiled, and TCRdb retains in-frame clones only, with some absent. The table lists roughly 15,000 clones, about 94% of them singletons. Specimen: CD4+ or CD8+ T cells sorted from blood, collected in a trial of the OX40 agonist ivuxolimab. These receptors came from an adult with an advanced solid tumor such as melanoma, head and neck, liver or kidney cancer.

This clone was detected only once. The V and J genes are TRBV5-6 and TRBJ2-3, with TRBD2 matching over 7 bases. The CDR3 has 15 amino acids. CDR1 is SGHDT and CDR2 is YYEEEE in the germline V gene. Trimming cost V 6 bases and J 0 bases; bases outside gene matches: 7. The CDR3: CASIDGRWSTDTQYF. The CDR3 DNA reads TGTGCCAGCATCGACGGGAGGTGGAGCACAGATACGCAGTATTTT.

The CDR3 DNA follows: TGTGCCAGCAGCGTAGCCGGTCTAGCGGGAGGTAGCGACAATGAGCAGTTCTTC. This encodes CASSVAGLAGGSDNEQFF. The J gene is TRBJ2-1, the V gene TRBV9, with 11 bases that match TRBD2. CDR3 length equals 18 residues. Trimming cost V 0 bases and J 5 bases; bases outside gene matches: 10. CDR1 SGDLS and CDR2 YYNGEE come from the germline V gene.

The rearrangement uses TRBV18 and TRBJ2-7; D is perhaps TRBD1 or TRBD2 (5 bases each). The germline V and J ends were trimmed by 5 bases and 0 bases, with 17 bases remaining between them. Per germline, CDR1 KGHSH and CDR2 LQKENI. There are 16 residues in the CDR3. The CDR3 DNA sequence: TGTGCCAGCTCATCTTTCGACCGGGACCCCTCCTACGAGCAGTACTTC. It yields the protein CASSSFDRDPSYEQYF.